In its sample, the clone carrying this T cell receptor (beta chain) was seen a few times. Germline loops: CDR1 SNHLY, CDR2 FYNNEI. CDR3 size: 13 residues. With V trimmed by 8 bases and J by 7 bases, 6 bases remained unmatched. The source of the sample is a study of OX40 agonist ivuxolimab in advanced cancers. Study background: The study gave patients intravenous ivuxolimab at 0.01 to 10 mg/kg every 2 weeks. Earlier anti-PD-1, anti-PD-L1 or anti-CTLA-4 therapy was permitted; about 39% had received some.

Measured with immunoSEQ multiplex PCR; TCRdb has only the in-frame clones, and not every one. The sample shows tens of thousands of clones, approximately 83% of them seen only once. Samples were taken at baseline and on day 1 of cycles 4 and 7. The chain uses TRBV2 and TRBJ2-1, with 9 bases matching TRBD1. The TCR originated in an adult with an advanced solid tumor such as melanoma, head and neck, liver or kidney cancer. The sample here was CD4+ or CD8+ T cells sorted from blood, taken in a trial of the OX40 agonist ivuxolimab. The CDR3 coding sequence is TGTGCCAGCCGGACAGGGGTTAGGAATGAGCAGTTCTTC. This gives the protein CASRTGVRNEQFF.